The following is a T cell receptor (beta chain) sequence with its context. At the DNA level, this CDR3 is encoded by other sequences in the same sample as well. The record originates from a study of blood T cell repertoires in COVID-19. Profiling relied on immunoSEQ multiplex PCR, and the TCRdb table lists in-frame clones only, not all of them. The sample carries 250,000 to 350,000 clones, 90% recorded once. V was cut by 5 bases and J by 6 bases, with 11 bases left in between. This CDR3 has 12 residues. Germline V gene sequence: CDR1 SGDLS, CDR2 YYNGEE. The chain recombines TRBV9 with TRBJ1-2; possible D gene TRBD1, 5 bases. The receptor was derived from a man aged 55 to 70 who had recovered from COVID-19. The source material was PBMCs or T cells enriched from blood (not recorded which). The CDR3 sequence: CASSDPGNGYTF. CDR3 sequence (DNA): TGTGCCAGCAGTGACCCAGGGAATGGCTACACCTTC.